This note documents a single T cell receptor beta chain sequence. No cognate antigen has been identified for it. Base qualities are not provided; no much larger clone lies one nucleotide away. Reading from cysteine to phenylalanine, the CDR3 counts 14 amino acids. Here the CDR3 DNA is all that survives: 42 bases in frame from base 1. The germline V gene provides CDR1 SGHTA and CDR2 FQGNSA. V is pruned by 4 bases and J by 4 bases, leaving 6 bases of the junction without a gene match. From each donor, a single peripheral blood sample of 95 to 150 mL on average was drawn into heparinised tubes. A BD FACSAria II was used to sort naive, central memory, regulatory and stem cell-like memory CD4+ T cells with a panel that included CD45RO, CCR7, CD25, CD127, CD95 and CD27. Purity was above 95% for every sorted population. PBMCs were isolated right away by Lymphoprep density gradient centrifugation and were stained directly, without culture. To minimize batch effects, samples were stained and sorted in pairs, one healthy donor with one patient per experiment.

All of the isolated RNA was reverse transcribed with the High Capacity cDNA Reverse Transcription Kit, so expressed TCRB transcripts were sequenced. Stem cell-like memory T cell samples underwent survey-depth immunoSEQ sequencing, averaging about 1 million total reads per sample. Sorted cells were lysed in RLT buffer, and RNA was extracted using DNase-treated RNeasy Micro or Mini kits according to cell number. To prevent cross-contamination, each cell subset was processed individually, whereas patient and healthy donor samples were processed jointly. Using the immunoSEQ multiplex PCR, TCRB sequences were amplified from cDNA into 87-bp fragments spanning the CDR3 region. Sequencing of the amplicons was done on the Illumina HiSeq platform. The published analysis was carried out like this. PCR bias was corrected computationally using synthetic template baselines, and reads within Hamming distance 2 were collapsed, with unmergeable singletons discarded. Reads were aligned to IMGT to assign V, D and J genes, CDR3 length, and insertions or deletions at six rearrangement sites. Within each subset, clonotype counts were normalized to sorted cell number, and only after that were true diversity and Gini coefficients computed with the tcR R package. Repertoire sharing was quantified using the overlap coefficient calculated on TCRB nucleotide sequences. TCRdb's version of the immuneACCESS table is confined to in-frame rearrangements and falls short of the full clone set. An unresolved V gene accounts for under half of the shortfall where checked; the remainder is of unknown origin. The V and J calls and the clone size are those of that table, but D and trimming were determined from the DNA. This sample gives fewer than 25,000 clones in total; around 50% of them show up just once. About 0.4% of the sample is held by the ten biggest clonotypes.

The data belong to a study of beta chain features in type 1 diabetes (dated by TCRdb to 2016 to 2019). Notes on the research overall: Mean age, gender distribution, total cell number and subset yield did not differ between patients and healthy donors. A total of roughly 100 million sorted cells were examined across all samples, and the number of cells per subset was strongly correlated with RNA yield. The study compared TCRB repertoires of sorted circulating CD4+ T cell subsets between recently diagnosed type 1 diabetes patients and matched healthy donors. Regulatory and stem cell-like memory subsets were obtained from only 8 patients and about 8 healthy donors, while naive and central memory subsets were obtained from all 28 donors. What the study reported, not specific to this receptor: Sequencing cDNA rather than genomic DNA could over-represent highly expressing activated cells, although activation and CD3 levels did not differ between groups. The naive, central memory and regulatory TCRB repertoires appeared to resemble one another more closely among patients than among healthy donors. In all four CD4+ subsets, TCRB CDR3 length was moderately but significantly shorter in type 1 diabetes patients. Shorter templates might be favored by PCR, yet because patient and control samples were amplified and corrected together, any such skew would affect both groups equally. Because the HLA sub-analyses included only small numbers of individuals, any influence of HLA type on TCRB rearrangement was left unresolved. Patients with type 1 diabetes made fewer insertions and deleted more nucleotides at VDJ recombination sites, implying thymic rearrangement abnormalities.

The specimen was stem cell memory CD4+ T cells from blood. The label giving this sample's cell subset or site can be read as: stem cell-like memory CD4+ T cells. This receptor was taken from a man younger than 30 in good health. The V and J genes are TRBV7-2 and TRBJ2-7; 8 central bases correspond to TRBD2. The CDR3 region: CASSSAGAGYEQYF. In nucleotides, the sequence is TGTGCCAGCAGCTCAGCGGGAGCTGGTTACGAGCAGTACTTC.